Listed below are T cell receptor beta chains from one sample, sequenced in a study of blood T cells in healthy people across ages. TCRdb used MiXCR to reprocess the 5' RACE reads, holding one entry per CDR3 protein. The data hold about 1.8 million distinct CDR3 sequences, with roughly 49% observed a single time. The sequenced sample consisted of blood. Receptor source: a woman aged 35 to 49 in good health. CDR3s include the opening cysteine and the closing phenylalanine or tryptophan. A D gene is named only where the DNA matches it firmly. A row's size may be missing; if present it is once, few, many or a size class.

size,J,V,D,DNA,CDR3
NA,TRBJ1-1,TRBV4-2,NA,TGTGCCAGCAGCCAAGAAATAAACACTGAAGCTTTCTTT,CASSQEINTEAFF
NA,TRBJ2-5,TRBV2,NA,TGTGCCAGCATGGCAGGAACCCAAGAGACCCAGTACTTC,CASMAGTQETQYF
once,TRBJ2-4,TRBV11-2,NA,TGTGCCAGCAGCCTCGGGACTGCAGGCATTCAGTACTTC,CASSLGTAGIQYF
few,TRBJ2-1,TRBV6-5,NA,TGTGCCAGCGGGGTTAGAGCTTACAATGAGCAGTTCTTC,CASGVRAYNEQFF
NA,TRBJ2-1,TRBV7-3,NA,TGTGCCAGCAGCCCGGGGCAAAAGGTCTACAATGAGCAGTTCTTC,CASSPGQKVYNEQFF
many,TRBJ2-7,TRBV7-9,TRBD1,TGTGCCAGCAGCGCGACAGGGTCCTACGAGCAGTACTTC,CASSATGSYEQYF
NA,TRBJ2-1,TRBV28,TRBD1,TGTGCCAGCAGGAACCGGGACAGAGAATACAATGAGCAGTTCTTC,CASRNRDREYNEQFF
NA,TRBJ2-5,TRBV6-1,TRBD2,TGTGCCAGCAGTGCCCCCGGGACTAGCGGAAAAGAGACCCAGTACTTC,CASSAPGTSGKETQYF
NA,TRBJ1-2,TRBV20-1,TRBD1,TGCAGTGCCCTAGGGGACAGTAACTATGGCTACACCTTC,CSALGDSNYGYTF
NA,TRBJ2-4,TRBV27,NA,TGTGCAAAAAGGGGCAGAGACATACTAGCCAAAAACATTCAGTACTTC,CAKRGRDILAKNIQYF
NA,TRBJ2-7,TRBV6-2/TRBV6-3,NA,TGTGCCAGCAGTTCGGCCTTCGGGGACTCCTACGAGCAGTACTTC,CASSSAFGDSYEQYF
NA,TRBJ2-1,TRBV20-1,NA,TGCAGTGCGTGGGGACATGCTTATGAGCAGTTCTTC,CSAWGHAYEQFF